The rows below give T cell receptor beta chains drawn from one sample of a study of blood T cell repertoires in COVID-19. Data came from immunoSEQ multiplex PCR; TCRdb stores just in-frame clones and leaves some out. This table holds about 180,000 clones, roughly 86% found once. Sequencing was done on a sample of peripheral blood. The source of these receptors is a woman younger than 45 with active or convalescent COVID-19. Both conserved end residues are part of each CDR3. D genes are given only for firm matches. Not all rows give a size; the values are once, few, many and, for expanded clones, a class.

d_gene	v_gene	j_gene	abundance	CDR3aa	CDR3nt
TRBD2	TRBV5-1	TRBJ2-3	NA	CASSYRTSTTDTQYF	TGCGCCAGCAGCTACCGGACTAGCACTACAGATACGCAGTATTTT
TRBD1	TRBV29-1	TRBJ2-7	NA	CSVRPRTGEQYF	TGCAGCGTTCGCCCCCGGACAGGCGAGCAGTACTTC
TRBD2	TRBV6-6	TRBJ2-5	few	CASSYGTSGGQETQYF	TGTGCCAGCAGTTACGGGACTAGCGGGGGGCAAGAGACCCAGTACTTC
NA	TRBV5-6	TRBJ2-7	once	CASSLRNNRAYEQYF	TGTGCCAGCAGCTTGAGAAATAACAGGGCTTACGAGCAGTACTTC
NA	TRBV18	TRBJ2-7	NA	CASSQNRDNYEQYF	TGTGCCAGCTCACAGAACCGGGACAACTACGAGCAGTACTTC
NA	TRBV5-4	TRBJ2-3	NA	CASSVTGNTDTQYF	TGTGCCAGCAGCGTGACAGGAAACACAGATACGCAGTATTTT
NA	TRBV11-2	TRBJ2-2	NA	CASSLGQGLNTGELFF	TGTGCCAGCAGCTTAGGTCAGGGGTTGAACACCGGGGAGCTGTTTTTT
NA	TRBV28	TRBJ1-5	NA	CASSLPRLSNQPQHF	TGTGCCAGCAGTTTACCCAGACTAAGCAATCAGCCCCAGCATTTT
NA	TRBV13	TRBJ2-1	NA	CASRRQDNYNEQFF	TGTGCCAGCAGGAGACAAGACAACTACAATGAGCAGTTCTTC
NA	TRBV12-3/TRBV12-4	TRBJ1-5	NA	CASSFKEEQPQHF	TGTGCCAGCAGTTTCAAGGAGGAGCAGCCCCAGCATTTT
TRBD1	TRBV18	TRBJ1-2	few	CASSPWTGTGGGYTF	TGTGCCAGCTCACCATGGACCGGGACAGGGGGCGGCTACACCTTC
NA	TRBV6-5	TRBJ1-1	NA	CASSRSGQLNTEAFF	TGTGCCAGCAGTCGTTCTGGACAGCTTAACACTGAAGCTTTCTTT
NA	TRBV21-1	TRBJ1-6	NA	CASSKGTGGSYNSPLHF	TGTGCCAGCAGCAAAGGGACAGGGGGATCCTATAATTCACCCCTCCACTTT
TRBD1	TRBV15	TRBJ1-5	NA	CATSSAFTTGRQPQHF	TGTGCCACCAGCAGTGCCTTTACGACAGGGCGTCAGCCCCAGCATTTT
NA	TRBV3-1/TRBV3-2	TRBJ2-3	NA	CASSSRTKEDTQYF	TGTGCCAGCAGTTCCAGGACTAAGGAAGATACGCAGTATTTT
TRBD2	TRBV5-1	TRBJ2-2	NA	CASSRGLAGGTGELFF	TGCGCCAGCAGCCGGGGACTAGCGGGAGGCACCGGGGAGCTGTTTTTT
NA	TRBV30	TRBJ2-7	NA	CAWSVLPYEQYF	TGTGCCTGGAGTGTACTCCCCTACGAGCAGTACTTC
NA	TRBV6-4	TRBJ1-4	once	CASSRDTNEKLFF	TGTGCCAGCAGTCGGGACACCAATGAAAAACTGTTTTTT
NA	TRBV28	TRBJ2-1	NA	CASRSYYNEQFF	TGTGCCAGCAGATCGTACTACAATGAGCAGTTCTTC
TRBD2	TRBV9	TRBJ2-3	NA	CASSGQGEAGGTFSSTDTQYF	TGTGCCAGCAGCGGCCAAGGGGAAGCGGGGGGCACATTCTCTAGCACAGATACGCAGTATTTT
TRBD1	TRBV6-5	TRBJ1-1	NA	CASSWGQGGGTEAFF	TGTGCCAGCAGTTGGGGACAGGGAGGGGGCACTGAAGCTTTCTTT
TRBD1	TRBV11-3	TRBJ1-1	NA	CASSSLGQTMNTEAFF	TGTGCCAGCAGCTCCTTGGGACAGACGATGAACACTGAAGCTTTCTTT
TRBD1	TRBV30	TRBJ1-1	NA	CAWTGQGGTEAFF	TGTGCCTGGACCGGACAGGGAGGGACTGAAGCTTTCTTT
NA	TRBV6-5	TRBJ2-3	NA	CASSYSAGLGRDTQYF	TGTGCCAGCAGTTACTCGGCAGGGCTTGGAAGAGATACGCAGTATTTT
TRBD1	TRBV19	TRBJ1-4	once	CATTGKAEKLFF	TGTGCCACGACAGGGAAGGCTGAAAAACTGTTTTTT
TRBD1	TRBV5-4	TRBJ1-6	few	CASRPLSQGVDSPLHF	TGTGCCAGCAGGCCCCTCTCACAGGGGGTTGATTCACCCCTCCACTTT
TRBD1	TRBV5-6	TRBJ1-2	NA	CASSSRQGAGYTF	TGTGCCAGCAGCTCCCGACAGGGGGCTGGCTACACCTTC
NA	TRBV19	TRBJ2-5	NA	CASTGDVNQETQYF	TGTGCCAGTACAGGGGACGTTAACCAAGAGACCCAGTACTTC
TRBD2	TRBV19	TRBJ2-1	NA	CASSTTSGKAYNEQFF	TGTGCCAGTAGTACGACTAGCGGGAAAGCCTACAATGAGCAGTTCTTC
NA	TRBV18	TRBJ1-4	NA	CASSPGTSDEKLFF	TGTGCCAGCTCACCCGGGACATCCGATGAAAAACTGTTTTTT
TRBD1	TRBV2	TRBJ2-5	NA	CASSVQTGQETQYF	TGTGCCAGCAGTGTTCAGACAGGGCAAGAGACCCAGTACTTC
TRBD1	TRBV7-9	TRBJ1-3	NA	CASTRTGYGNTIYF	TGTGCCAGCACTCGGACAGGTTATGGAAACACCATATATTTT